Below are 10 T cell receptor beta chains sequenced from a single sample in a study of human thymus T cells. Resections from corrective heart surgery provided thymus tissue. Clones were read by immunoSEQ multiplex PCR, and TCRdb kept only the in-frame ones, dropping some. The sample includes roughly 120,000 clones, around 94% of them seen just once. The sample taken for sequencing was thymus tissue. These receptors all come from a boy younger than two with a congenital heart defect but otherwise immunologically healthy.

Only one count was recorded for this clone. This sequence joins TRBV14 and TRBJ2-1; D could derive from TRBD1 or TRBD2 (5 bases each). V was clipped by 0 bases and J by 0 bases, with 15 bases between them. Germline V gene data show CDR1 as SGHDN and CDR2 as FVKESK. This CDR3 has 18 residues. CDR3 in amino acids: CASSQDNKGDHSYNEQFF. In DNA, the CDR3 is TGTGCCAGCAGCCAAGATAATAAAGGGGACCACTCCTACAATGAGCAGTTCTTC.

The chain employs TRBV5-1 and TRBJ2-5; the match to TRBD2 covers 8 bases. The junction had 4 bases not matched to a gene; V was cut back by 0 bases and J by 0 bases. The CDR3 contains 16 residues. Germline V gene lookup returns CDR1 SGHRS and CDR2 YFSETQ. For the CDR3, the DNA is TGCGCCAGCAGCTTGGACGGGGGGGCCCACCAAGAGACCCAGTACTTC. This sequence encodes CASSLDGGAHQETQYF.

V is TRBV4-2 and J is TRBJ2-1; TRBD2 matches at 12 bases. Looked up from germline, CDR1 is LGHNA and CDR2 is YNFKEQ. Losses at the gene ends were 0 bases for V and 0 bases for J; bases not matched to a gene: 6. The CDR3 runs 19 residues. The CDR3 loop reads CASSQEALAGGRSYNEQFF. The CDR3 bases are TGTGCCAGCAGCCAAGAAGCGCTAGCGGGGGGGCGCTCCTACAATGAGCAGTTCTTC.

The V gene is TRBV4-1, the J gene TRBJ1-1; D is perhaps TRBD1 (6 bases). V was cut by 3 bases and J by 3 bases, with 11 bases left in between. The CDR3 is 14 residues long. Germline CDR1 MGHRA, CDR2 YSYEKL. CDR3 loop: CASSQGAGDTEAFF. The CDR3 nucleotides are TGCGCCAGCAGCCAGGGGGCTGGGGACACTGAAGCTTTCTTT.

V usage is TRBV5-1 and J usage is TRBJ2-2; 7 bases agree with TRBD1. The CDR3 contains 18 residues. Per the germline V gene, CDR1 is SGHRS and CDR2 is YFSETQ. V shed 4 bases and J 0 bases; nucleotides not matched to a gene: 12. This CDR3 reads CASSHPGTAYPNTGELFF. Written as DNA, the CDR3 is TGCGCCAGCAGCCACCCCGGGACAGCCTATCCGAACACCGGGGAGCTGTTTTTT.

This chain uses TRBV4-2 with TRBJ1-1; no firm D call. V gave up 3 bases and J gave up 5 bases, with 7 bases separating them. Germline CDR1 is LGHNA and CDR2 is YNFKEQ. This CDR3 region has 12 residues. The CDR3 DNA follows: TGTGCCAGCAGCCACTGGGGAACTGAAGCTTTCTTT. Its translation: CASSHWGTEAFF.

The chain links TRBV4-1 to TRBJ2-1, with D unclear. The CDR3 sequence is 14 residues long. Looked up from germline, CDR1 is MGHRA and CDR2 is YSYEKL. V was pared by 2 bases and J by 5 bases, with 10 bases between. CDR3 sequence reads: CASSQTHFDNEQFF. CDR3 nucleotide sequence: TGCGCCAGCAGCCAAACCCATTTCGACAATGAGCAGTTCTTC.

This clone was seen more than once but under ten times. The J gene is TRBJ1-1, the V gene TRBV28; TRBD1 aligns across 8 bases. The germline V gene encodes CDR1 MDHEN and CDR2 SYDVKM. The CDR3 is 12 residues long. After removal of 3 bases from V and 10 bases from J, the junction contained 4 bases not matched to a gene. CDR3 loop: CASSFSGQGAFF. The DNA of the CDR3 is TGTGCCAGCAGTTTTTCTGGACAGGGAGCTTTCTTT.

Here the CDR3 reads CASGSGVGETQYF. The DNA for the CDR3 is TGTGCTAGTGGTTCAGGGGTGGGGGAGACCCAGTACTTC. The chain has TRBV12-5 and TRBJ2-5; D is perhaps TRBD1 (6 bases). Germline CDR1 reads LGHNT; CDR2 reads FRNRAP. The V end lost 4 bases, the J end lost 5 bases, and 11 bases lay between the germline ends. This CDR3 has 13 residues.

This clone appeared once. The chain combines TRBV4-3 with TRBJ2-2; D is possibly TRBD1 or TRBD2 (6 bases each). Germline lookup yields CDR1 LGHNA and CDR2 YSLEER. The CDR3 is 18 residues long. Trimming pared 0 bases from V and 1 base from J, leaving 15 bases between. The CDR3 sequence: CASSQESGGGGNTGELFF. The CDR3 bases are TGCGCCAGCAGCCAAGAGTCTGGAGGAGGGGGGAACACCGGGGAGCTGTTTTTT.